The 11 T cell receptor beta chains below come from one sample, sequenced in a study of CD8 T cells in ankylosing spondylitis. TCRdb re-analysed the 5' RACE reads in MiXCR, keeping a single row per CDR3 protein. There are about 150,000 distinct CDR3 sequences in the sample; over 10% occur only once, and roughly 4.3% lies in the top ten. Sequencing was done on a sample of blood, either unsorted or a sorted T cell fraction (not recorded which). All receptors derive from a female donor with ankylosing spondylitis or in good health (not recorded which).

This clonotype has a count of ten or more. The rearrangement uses TRBV12-3 or TRBV12-4 and TRBJ2-1; maybe TRBD2 (6 bases). The CDR3 has 14 amino acids. V lost 6 bases, J lost 5 bases, and 14 bases lay in between. The CDR3 spells CASSKPGLHNEQFF. The CDR3 bases are TGTGCCAGCAGCAAGCCGGGACTGCACAATGAGCAGTTCTTC.

To note about this clonotype: One base away lies a much larger clone, so this may be a sequencing read error. This chain links TRBV7-8 with TRBJ1-1; 7 positions match TRBD1. The length of the CDR3 is 16 residues. J was trimmed by 4 bases and V by 1 base; bases with no gene match: 9. Germline loops: CDR1 SGHVS, CDR2 FQNEAQ. CDR3 nucleotide sequence: TGTGCCAGCAGCTTAGTGGGACAGCCCATGGGCACTGAAGCTTTCTTT. This translates into CASSLVGQPMGTEAFF.

This clonotype was seen at least ten times. The V and J genes are TRBV12-3 or TRBV12-4 and TRBJ2-1, with 7 bases matching TRBD2. The CDR3 is 16 residues long. The trim removed 7 bases at V and 3 bases at J, leaving 12 bases unmatched. This chain's CDR3 is CASNLGAGALYNEQFF. Written as DNA, the CDR3 is TGTGCCAGCAACCTTGGGGCGGGAGCCCTCTACAATGAGCAGTTCTTC.

As DNA, the CDR3 is TGTGCCAGCAGCTCGGGCCGGATGAACACTGAAGCTTTCTTT. This gives the protein CASSSGRMNTEAFF. The genes are TRBV11-2 and TRBJ1-1; D gene uncertain. The CDR3 covers 14 residues. Germline CDR1 is SGHAT and CDR2 is FQNNGV. Trimming left V 4 bases short and J 0 bases short, with 9 bases between.

This clonotype showed up just a few times. V and J are TRBV30 and TRBJ1-3; tentatively, D is TRBD1 (6 bases). From germline, CDR1 is GTSNPN and CDR2 SVGIG (reference sequence). Trimming took 3 bases from V and 1 from J, leaving 10 bases between them. The CDR3 runs to 14 residues. The CDR3 DNA sequence: TGTGCCTGGAGACAAACAGGGTCTGGAAACACCATATATTTT. This gives the protein CAWRQTGSGNTIYF.

The table lists this clonotype with many counts. V usage is TRBV27 and J usage is TRBJ2-1; 9 bases agree with TRBD2. This CDR3 is 16 amino acids long. The V segment lost 3 bases and the J segment 3 bases; nucleotides outside the gene matches: 6. In germline, CDR1 is MNHEY, CDR2 SMNVEV (reference sequence). DNA of the CDR3: TGTGCCAGCAGTTTTGAGAATAGCGGGAGCTACAATGAGCAGTTCTTC. It is translated as CASSFENSGSYNEQFF.

This clonotype has a count of ten or more. This chain joins TRBV20-1 and TRBJ1-2; a possible D gene is TRBD1 (5 bases). This CDR3 contains 14 residues. Germline lookup yields CDR1 DFQATT and CDR2 SNEGSKA (reference sequence). Trimming took off 5 bases at V and 4 bases at J, with 17 bases between the two ends. The CDR3, as DNA: TGCAGTGCTCCGGGTGGGACCCTCTCCTATGGCTACACCTTC. Translated, it gives CSAPGGTLSYGYTF.

The V and J genes are TRBV10-3 and TRBJ2-1, with 7 bases fitting TRBD1. The junction had 10 bases not matched to a gene; V was cut back by 6 bases and J by 2 bases. CDR1 is ENHRY and CDR2 is SYGVKD in the germline V gene. CDR3 length: 16 residues. CDR3 in amino acids: CAISSSTGTAYNEQFF. CDR3 nucleotide sequence: TGTGCCATCAGCAGCAGCACCGGGACAGCCTACAATGAGCAGTTCTTC.

This clonotype has a count of ten or more. This rearrangement joins TRBV29-1 to TRBJ2-1; D possibly corresponds to TRBD1 (5 bases). Trimming shortened V by 6 bases and J by 6 bases, and 15 bases separated the two germline ends. This CDR3 region has 13 residues. Germline values: CDR1 SQVTM, CDR2 ANQGSEA. CDR3: CSVYQGSGNEQFF. CDR3 bases: TGCAGCGTATATCAGGGTTCGGGCAATGAGCAGTTCTTC.

This clonotype has at least ten counts. The CDR3 here is CASIGAANTGELFF. The CDR3 DNA sequence: TGTGCCAGCATCGGAGCCGCGAACACCGGGGAGCTGTTTTTT. The chain has TRBV7-9 and TRBJ2-2; D is undetermined. The CDR3 has 14 amino acids. V was cut by 7 bases and J by 0 bases, with 9 bases left in between. From germline, CDR1 is SEHNR and CDR2 FQNEAQ (reference sequence).

This clonotype was found many times. This chain uses TRBV5-1 with TRBJ2-1; 8 nucleotides agree with TRBD2. The CDR3 has 17 amino acids. The germline V gene encodes CDR1 SGHRS and CDR2 YFSETQ. V lost 2 bases and J lost 5; bases outside the gene matches: 12. CDR3 residues: CASSLFSSSGADNEQFF. CDR3 nucleotide sequence: TGCGCCAGCAGCTTATTTTCCAGTAGCGGGGCGGACAATGAGCAGTTCTTC.